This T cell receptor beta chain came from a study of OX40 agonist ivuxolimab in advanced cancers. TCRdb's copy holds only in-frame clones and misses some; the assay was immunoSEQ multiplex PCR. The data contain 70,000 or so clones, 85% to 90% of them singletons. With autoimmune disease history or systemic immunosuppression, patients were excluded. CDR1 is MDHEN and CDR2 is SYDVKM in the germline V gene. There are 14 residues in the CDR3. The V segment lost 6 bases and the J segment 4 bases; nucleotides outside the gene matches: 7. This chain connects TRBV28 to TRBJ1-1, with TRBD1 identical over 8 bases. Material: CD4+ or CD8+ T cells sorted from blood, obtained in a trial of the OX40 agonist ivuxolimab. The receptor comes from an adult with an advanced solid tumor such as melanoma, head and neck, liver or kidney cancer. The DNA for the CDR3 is TGTGCCAGCAGCCTAGGACAGGGCGGCACTGAAGCTTTCTTT. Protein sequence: CASSLGQGGTEAFF.